This T cell receptor beta chain appears in the sequencing data of a study of blood T cell repertoires in COVID-19. Across the study: COVID-19 samples, acute and convalescent, were from the United States, Italy and Spain. Nucleic acid was either cDNA or gDNA, and it came from T cells, B-cell-depleted T cells, or PBMCs.

The V and J ends lost 7 bases and 5 bases respectively, with 9 bases between them. The CDR3 runs to 12 residues. The germline gives CDR1 SGHTA, CDR2 FQGNSA. Methods used by the authors: Reference gene primer amplification gave nucleated cell count estimates. The table came from immunoSEQ multiplex PCR; TCRdb's copy has only in-frame clones and leaves some out. That table is the source of V, J and clone size, and D and trimming were worked out from the DNA. This sample carries more than 90,000 clones, more than 75% of them seen once, and the ten largest clones take 15% to 20%. This clonotype was sampled from a man of 80 years or more with acute or convalescent COVID-19. This sequence joins TRBV7-2 and TRBJ1-5, with unresolved D. Sequencing used peripheral blood. The CDR3 DNA is TGTGCCAGCACCACCGGTTATCAGCCCCAGCATTTT. Translated: CASTTGYQPQHF.